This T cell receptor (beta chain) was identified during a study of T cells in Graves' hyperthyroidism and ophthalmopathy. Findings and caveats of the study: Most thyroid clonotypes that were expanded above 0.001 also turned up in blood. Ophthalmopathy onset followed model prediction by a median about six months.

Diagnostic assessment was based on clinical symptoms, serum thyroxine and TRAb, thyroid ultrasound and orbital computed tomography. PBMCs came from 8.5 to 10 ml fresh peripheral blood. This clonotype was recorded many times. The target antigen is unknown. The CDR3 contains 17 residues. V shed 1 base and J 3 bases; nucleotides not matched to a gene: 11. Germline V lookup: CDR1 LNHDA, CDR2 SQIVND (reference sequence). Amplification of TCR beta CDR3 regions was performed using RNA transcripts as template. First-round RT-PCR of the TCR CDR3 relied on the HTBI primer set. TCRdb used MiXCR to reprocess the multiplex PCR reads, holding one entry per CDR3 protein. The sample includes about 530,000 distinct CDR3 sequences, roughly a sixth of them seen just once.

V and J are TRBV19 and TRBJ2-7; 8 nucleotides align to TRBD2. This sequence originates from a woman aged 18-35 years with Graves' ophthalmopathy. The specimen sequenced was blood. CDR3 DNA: TGTGCCAGTAGTATAGGCCGTCAGCGGGAGTTCTTCTACGAGCAGTACTTC. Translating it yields CASSIGRQREFFYEQYF.